The clone carrying this TCR beta chain was seen ten or more times. Its specificity is not known. This CDR3 has 13 amino acids. The data belong to a study of blood T cells in healthy people across ages. Next came a second PCR, run for about 7 to 12 cycles, which used a sample-barcoded 5' primer along with a J-beta primer mix. The authors tagged each cDNA molecule using a template-switch adaptor with 12 random nucleotides. TCRdb reprocessed the 5' RACE reads with MiXCR, giving one entry per CDR3 protein. This sample carries approximately 880,000 distinct CDR3 sequences, around 49% of them seen once, and the ten largest clones take about an eighth. Study observations and caveats: Total diversity from one million sequenced T cells was likely underestimated. The unknown donor CMV status may have confounded expanded clonotype changes.

Sequences were obtained from blood. The V call is TRBV21-1, the J call TRBJ1-2. TRBV21-1 is a listed pseudogene. This TCR came from a young man in good health. CDR3 protein: CASSKGHNYGYTF. CDR3 sequence (DNA): TGTGCCAGCAGCAAAGGACATAACTATGGCTACACCTTC.